The next 29 T cell receptor beta chains were all read from a single sample in a study of molecular identifiers for immune sequencing clone quantification. From the PCR reads, TCRdb called clonotypes with MiXCR, one entry per CDR3 protein. The repertoire holds some 580,000 distinct CDR3 sequences, approximately 24% seen once, with about 0.84% in the top ten. The sequenced sample was naive CD8+ T cells from blood, with Jurkat cell RNA spiked in. The subset denotes: FACS-sorted CD8+CD4-CCR7+CD45RA+ naive T cells. These receptors all come from a human donor in good health. Some libraries in this study had Jurkat cell RNA spiked in.

As for this clonotype: A much larger clone differs by one base, so this may be a read error. The rearrangement joins TRBV5-1 to TRBJ1-1; D possibly corresponds to TRBD1 (6 bases). Per the germline V gene, CDR1 is SGHRS and CDR2 is YFSETQ. Deletions cut 10 bases from V and 0 bases from J, with 22 bases between. The CDR3 runs 16 residues. In DNA, the CDR3 is TGCGCCCGCTCCTCGGACAGTCCTATCATGAACACTGAAGCTTTCTTT. It specifies CARSSDSPIMNTEAFF.

This clonotype was counted at least ten times. The rearrangement uses TRBV6-1 and TRBJ1-5; tentatively, D is TRBD1 (6 bases). CDR1 is MNHNS, CDR2 SASEGT, per germline. Trimming removed 3 bases from V and 4 bases from J, with 10 bases in between. The CDR3 is made up of 14 amino acids. The CDR3 sequence: CASSDGQTNQPQHF. CDR3 nucleotides: TGTGCCAGCAGTGATGGACAGACAAATCAGCCCCAGCATTTT.

The chain employs TRBV19 and TRBJ2-1; D uncertain. The CDR3 is made up of 14 amino acids. Deletions cut 3 bases from V and 1 base from J, with 7 bases between. Germline values: CDR1 LNHDA, CDR2 SQIVND (reference sequence). The CDR3, as DNA: TGTGCCAGTAGTATTCCCGGATCCTACAATGAGCAGTTCTTC. Amino acid sequence: CASSIPGSYNEQFF.

V gene TRBV2 combines with J gene TRBJ1-4; D ambiguous. CDR1 is SNHLY, CDR2 FYNNEI, per germline. Trimming took 6 bases from V and 0 from J, leaving 14 bases between them. This CDR3 spans 16 amino acids. The CDR3 nucleotides read TGTGCCAGCAGGGCCCTCGAGAGTACAACTAATGAAAAACTGTTTTTT. It is translated as CASRALESTTNEKLFF.

This sequence joins TRBV7-9 and TRBJ2-1, with 7 bases identical to TRBD2. Germline V CDR1 and CDR2: SEHNR, FQNEAQ (reference sequence). CDR3 length equals 15 residues. The V segment lost 3 bases and the J segment 4 bases; nucleotides outside the gene matches: 6. Here the CDR3 DNA reads TGTGCCAGCAGCTTTCTAGCGGAGACTTACAATGAGCAGTTCTTC. This gives the protein CASSFLAETYNEQFF.

CDR3 sequence: CASSQGLSYNSPLHF. The CDR3 nucleotides read TGTGCCAGCAGCCAGGGTCTCTCCTATAATTCACCCCTCCACTTT. The J gene is TRBJ1-6, the V gene TRBV27, with a possible D match to TRBD1 (5 bases). Germline assignment: CDR1 MNHEY and CDR2 SMNVEV (reference sequence). V shed 6 bases and J shed 0 bases, with 9 bases lying between them. The CDR3 covers 15 residues.

This clonotype was observed many times. V gene TRBV9 combines with J gene TRBJ2-2, with a tentative D call TRBD2 (5 bases). V was shortened by 4 bases and J by 8 bases, with 21 bases between the two germline ends. The CDR3 is 16 residues long. Germline assignment: CDR1 SGDLS and CDR2 YYNGEE. The CDR3, as DNA: TGTGCCAGCAGCTTACCCCAGAGGGTCCCTCGTGGGGAGCTGTTTTTT. Translated: CASSLPQRVPRGELFF. Combining the CDR3 with reference TRBV9 and TRBJ2-2 gives the whole variable domain DSGVTQTPKHLITATGQRVTLRCSPRSGDLSVYWYQQSLDQGLQFLIQYYNGEERAKGNILERFSAQQFPDLHSELNLSSLELGDSALYFCASSLPQRVPRGELFFGEGSRLTVL.

This clonotype was recorded many times. The rearrangement joins TRBV7-9 to TRBJ2-3, with a tentative D call TRBD2 (5 bases). Germline V CDR1 and CDR2: SEHNR, FQNEAQ (reference sequence). The germline V and J ends were trimmed by 7 bases and 0 bases, with 17 bases remaining between them. The CDR3 runs to 16 residues. The CDR3 DNA follows: TGTGCCAGCACCATTACGACTACTACTAGCACAGATACGCAGTATTTT. Protein: CASTITTTTSTDTQYF. The full variable domain, its missing parts supplied by reference TRBV7-9 and TRBJ2-3, is DTGVSQNPRHKITKRGQNVTFRCDPISEHNRLYWYRQTLGQGPEFLTYFQNEAQLEKSRLLSDRFSAERPKGSFSTLEIQRTEQGDSAMYLCASTITTTTSTDTQYFGPGTRLTVL.

This clonotype has a handful of counts. This rearrangement joins TRBV30 to TRBJ1-2; no reliable D call. V was cut by 4 bases and J by 3 bases, with 18 bases left in between. Germline V CDR1 and CDR2: GTSNPN, SVGIG (reference sequence). This CDR3 comprises 15 residues. CDR3 amino acids: CAWTPSSALHYGYTF. CDR3 nucleotides: TGTGCCTGGACCCCTTCGTCAGCGTTGCACTATGGCTACACCTTC. The full variable domain, rest sourced from reference TRBV30 and TRBJ1-2, is SQTIHQWPATLVQPVGSPLSLECTVEGTSNPNLYWYRQAAGRGLQLLFYSVGIGQISSEVPQNLSASRPQDRQFILSSKKLLLSDSGFYLCAWTPSSALHYGYTFGSGTRLTVV.

The rearrangement links TRBV12-3 or TRBV12-4 to TRBJ2-5; tentatively, D is TRBD1 (6 bases). This CDR3 region has 16 residues. V was shortened by 0 bases and J by 4 bases, with 15 bases between the two germline ends. The CDR3 reads CASSLALKGVGETQYF. The CDR3 region has the DNA TGTGCCAGCAGTTTAGCACTTAAGGGGGTTGGAGAGACCCAGTACTTC.

About this clonotype itself: This clone may be a read error of a much larger clone one base away. The chain combines TRBV4-1 with TRBJ2-5, with TRBD2 matching over 13 bases. CDR1 and CDR2 from the germline V gene are MGHRA and YSYEKL. The CDR3 spans 16 residues. CDR3 region: CASSQSGLAGQEPQYF. The CDR3 nucleotides read TGCGCCAGCAGCCAATCGGGACTAGCGGGGCAAGAGCCCCAGTACTTC.

Points on this clonotype: Germline is not matched at one junction end, which may reflect a read error. This sequence joins TRBV7-7 and TRBJ2-1; tentative D call: TRBD2 (5 bases). The CDR3 loop spans 16 amino acids. CDR1 and CDR2 from the germline V gene are SSHAT and FNYEAQ (reference sequence). The CDR3 bases are TGTGCTAGCAGCTCCTATCCGGGAAGCTCCTACAATGAGCAGTTCTTC. Translation gives CASSSYPGSSYNEQFF. The whole variable domain, remainder taken from reference TRBV7-7 and TRBJ2-1, is GAGVSQSPRYKVTKRGQDVTLRCDPISSHATLYWYQQALGQGPEFLTYFNYEAQPDKSGLPSDRFSAERPEGSISTLTIQRTEQRDSAMYRCASSSYPGSSYNEQFFGPGTRLTVL.

This clonotype was seen only a few times. V and J are TRBV4-1 and TRBJ2-3; 11 bases line up with TRBD2. Per germline, CDR1 MGHRA and CDR2 YSYEKL. Unmatched junction bases numbered 13, after V lost 1 base and J lost 1 base. The CDR3 sequence is 20 residues long. In DNA form, the CDR3 reads TGCGCCAGCAGCCAAGTCGTTGCCCTAGCGGGGGGTGGTGGCACAGATACGCAGTATTTT. Its translation: CASSQVVALAGGGGTDTQYF.

This clonotype was seen many times. The chain recombines TRBV4-1 with TRBJ2-7, with 10 bases matching TRBD2. Germline CDR1 MGHRA, CDR2 YSYEKL. There are 15 residues in the CDR3. The junction had 6 bases not matched to a gene; V was cut back by 4 bases and J by 3 bases. CDR3 nucleotide sequence: TGCGCCAGCAGCCTGAAGCGGGAGGGCCTCTACGAGCAGTACTTC. It specifies CASSLKREGLYEQYF.

This clonotype appeared many times. This chain connects TRBV5-1 to TRBJ1-1, with D tentatively TRBD1 (5 bases). Germline CDR1 SGHRS, CDR2 YFSETQ. The length of the CDR3 is 16 residues. V dropped 2 bases and J dropped 0 bases, with 14 bases sitting between them. DNA of the CDR3: TGCGCCAGCAGCTTCACATCACAGGAATTGAACACTGAAGCTTTCTTT. Its translation: CASSFTSQELNTEAFF.

This clonotype has more than one count but fewer than ten. The V gene is TRBV5-8, the J gene TRBJ2-3, with D perhaps TRBD2 (6 bases). There are 17 residues in the CDR3. Trimming pared 0 bases from V and 2 bases from J, leaving 16 bases between. Germline values: CDR1 SGHTS, CDR2 YDEGEE. In DNA, the CDR3 is TGTGCCAGCAGCTTGGCGGGGGACCCTCTATACACAGATACGCAGTATTTT. This encodes CASSLAGDPLYTDTQYF.

This clonotype was observed many times. The genes are TRBV11-2 and TRBJ2-1; 8 bases are shared with TRBD2. V lost 1 base and J lost 5; bases outside the gene matches: 4. From germline, CDR1 is SGHAT and CDR2 FQNNGV. This CDR3 contains 15 residues. The CDR3 here is CASSLGTSSHNEQFF. CDR3 nucleotides: TGTGCCAGCAGCTTAGGGACTAGCAGCCACAATGAGCAGTTCTTC.

The gene calls are TRBV20-1 and TRBJ1-1, with D uncertain. This CDR3 spans 12 amino acids. Germline V lookup: CDR1 DFQATT, CDR2 SNEGSKA (reference sequence). The ends were cut back, 1 base at V and 4 bases at J, with 7 bases in the middle. The CDR3 DNA reads TGCAGTGCTAGAGTGACCGTCACTGAAGCTTTCTTT. Amino acid sequence: CSARVTVTEAFF.

The V and J genes are TRBV3-1 and TRBJ2-7, with D unclear. This CDR3 contains 15 residues. Germline-derived CDR1 and CDR2 are LGHDT and YNNKEL (reference sequence). V lost 1 base, J lost 2 bases, and 12 bases lay in between. The CDR3 nucleotides read TGTGCCAGCAGCCAAGCGAGCCTAAGGGCCTACGAGCAGTACTTC. This codes for CASSQASLRAYEQYF.

This clonotype has more than one count but fewer than ten. The rearrangement uses TRBV20-1 and TRBJ1-5; D uncertain. Trimming took off 0 bases at V and 0 bases at J, with 6 bases between the two ends. This CDR3 is built from 14 residues. Germline loops: CDR1 DFQATT, CDR2 SNEGSKA (reference sequence). The CDR3 sequence is CSARDRDSNQPQHF. The CDR3 nucleotides read TGCAGTGCTAGAGACCGAGATAGCAATCAGCCCCAGCATTTT.

As to this clonotype: A much larger clonotype is one base distant, so this may be a read error. The chain is built from TRBV5-4 and TRBJ2-7; D may be TRBD2 (6 bases). The CDR3 is made up of 14 amino acids. Germline V gives CDR1 SGHNT, CDR2 YYREEE (reference sequence). The chain's CDR3 is CARSTRELSYEQYF. For the CDR3, the DNA is TGTGCCCGCAGCACCCGGGAGCTCTCCTACGAGCAGTACTTC.

Many counts were recorded for this clonotype. The chain joins TRBV27 to TRBJ2-1, with D tentatively TRBD2 (6 bases). This CDR3 comprises 14 residues. Trimming left V 3 bases short and J 2 bases short, with 8 bases between. Germline lookup yields CDR1 MNHEY and CDR2 SMNVEV (reference sequence). The CDR3 DNA is TGTGCCAGCAGTTTCCCGGGGGCCTACAATGAGCAGTTCTTC. This sequence encodes CASSFPGAYNEQFF.

This clonotype was counted ten times or more. This chain connects TRBV7-9 to TRBJ1-1; D is unresolved. Germline-derived CDR1 and CDR2 are SEHNR and FQNEAQ (reference sequence). Trimming took 2 bases from V and 0 from J, leaving 7 bases between them. The CDR3 length is 14 residues. CDR3 DNA sequence: TGTGCCAGCAGCTTAATTTCGGTGAACACTGAAGCTTTCTTT. Its translation is CASSLISVNTEAFF.

The V call is TRBV12-3 or TRBV12-4, the J call TRBJ1-6; no reliable D call. V was shortened by 7 bases and J by 7 bases, with 8 bases between the two germline ends. The CDR3 runs to 12 residues. CDR3 DNA: TGTGCCAGCACACGGCCCAATTCACCCCTCCACTTT. Its protein is CASTRPNSPLHF.

This clonotype showed up just a few times. This rearrangement joins TRBV11-2 to TRBJ2-2; TRBD2 aligns across 8 bases. The CDR3 consists of 16 residues. Germline V gives CDR1 SGHAT, CDR2 FQNNGV. V shed 3 bases and J 6 bases; nucleotides not matched to a gene: 9. CDR3 sequence: CASSFYLGGASGELFF. In nucleotides, the CDR3 is TGTGCCAGCAGCTTCTATCTCGGGGGGGCGTCCGGGGAGCTGTTTTTT.

At least ten counts were recorded for this clonotype. V is TRBV7-9 and J is TRBJ2-3; D is possibly TRBD1 (6 bases). Germline V gene lookup returns CDR1 SEHNR and CDR2 FQNEAQ (reference sequence). CDR3 length: 17 amino acids. V was pared by 3 bases and J by 2 bases, with 18 bases between. The CDR3 loop reads CASSFDGTSQNTDTQYF. In DNA form, the CDR3 reads TGTGCCAGCAGCTTCGACGGGACAAGCCAGAACACAGATACGCAGTATTTT.

The rearrangement uses TRBV7-9 and TRBJ1-1; no firm D call. This CDR3 comprises 14 residues. Germline-derived CDR1 and CDR2 are SEHNR and FQNEAQ (reference sequence). V lost 5 bases, J lost 5 bases, and 15 bases lay in between. DNA of the CDR3: TGTGCCAGCAGCCCGCCCGTCGGGCGGACTGAAGCTTTCTTT. It is translated as CASSPPVGRTEAFF.

The chain recombines TRBV20-1 with TRBJ2-7, with D tentatively TRBD2 (7 bases). This CDR3 is built from 16 residues. Trimming stripped 0 bases from V and 2 bases from J, with 17 bases between. Per the germline V gene, CDR1 is DFQATT and CDR2 is SNEGSKA (reference sequence). The CDR3 here is CSARDYRQAGAYEQYF. The DNA of the CDR3 is TGCAGTGCTAGAGATTATAGACAGGCGGGAGCCTACGAGCAGTACTTC.

This clonotype turned up a few times. The rearrangement uses TRBV30 and TRBJ2-7; the match to TRBD2 covers 11 bases. The CDR3 sequence is 13 residues long. Looked up from germline, CDR1 is GTSNPN and CDR2 is SVGIG (reference sequence). J lost 4 bases, V lost 5 bases, and 4 bases had no gene match. This CDR3 is CAWSTSGTYEQYF. The DNA of the CDR3 is TGTGCCTGGTCGACTAGCGGGACTTACGAGCAGTACTTC.